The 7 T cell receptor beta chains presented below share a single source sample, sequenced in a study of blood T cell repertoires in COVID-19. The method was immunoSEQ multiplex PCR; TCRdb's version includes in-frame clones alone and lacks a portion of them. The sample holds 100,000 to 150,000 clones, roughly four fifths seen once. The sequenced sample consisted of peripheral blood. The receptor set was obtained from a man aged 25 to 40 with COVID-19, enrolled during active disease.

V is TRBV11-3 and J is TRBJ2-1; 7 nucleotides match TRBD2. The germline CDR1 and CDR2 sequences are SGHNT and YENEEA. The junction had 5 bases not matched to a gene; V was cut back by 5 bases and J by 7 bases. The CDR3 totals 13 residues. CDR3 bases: TGTGCCAGCAGCCTCCTAGCGGCAAATGAGCAGTTCTTC. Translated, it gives CASSLLAANEQFF.

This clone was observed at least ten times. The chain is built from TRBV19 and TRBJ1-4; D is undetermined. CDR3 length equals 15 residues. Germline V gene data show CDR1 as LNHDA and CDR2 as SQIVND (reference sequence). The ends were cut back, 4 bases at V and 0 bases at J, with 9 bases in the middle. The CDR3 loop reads CASSTQAATNEKLFF. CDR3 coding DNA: TGTGCCAGTAGTACCCAAGCTGCAACTAATGAAAAACTGTTTTTT.

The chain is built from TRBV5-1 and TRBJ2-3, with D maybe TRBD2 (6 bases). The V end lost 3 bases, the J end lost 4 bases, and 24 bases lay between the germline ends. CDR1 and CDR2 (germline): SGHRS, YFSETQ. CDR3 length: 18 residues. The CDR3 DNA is TGCGCCAGCAGCTCCCTGCTCGCGAGCGGAGGGGAGGCAGATACGCAGTATTTT. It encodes CASSSLLASGGEADTQYF.

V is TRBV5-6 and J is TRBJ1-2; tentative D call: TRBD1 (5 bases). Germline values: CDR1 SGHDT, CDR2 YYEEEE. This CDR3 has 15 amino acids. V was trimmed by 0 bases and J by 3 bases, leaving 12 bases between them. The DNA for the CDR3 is TGTGCCAGCAGCTTGGCAGGGCGCCCCCACTATGGCTACACCTTC. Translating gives CASSLAGRPHYGYTF.

The CDR3 DNA reads as TGTGCCAGCAGTGAACACAGGATTCAGCCCCAGCATTTT. Translating gives CASSEHRIQPQHF. The chain joins TRBV6-1 to TRBJ1-5; TRBD1 is a possible D gene (5 bases). CDR3 size: 13 residues. Germline V gives CDR1 MNHNS, CDR2 SASEGT. Deletions cut 2 bases from V and 6 bases from J, with 8 bases between.

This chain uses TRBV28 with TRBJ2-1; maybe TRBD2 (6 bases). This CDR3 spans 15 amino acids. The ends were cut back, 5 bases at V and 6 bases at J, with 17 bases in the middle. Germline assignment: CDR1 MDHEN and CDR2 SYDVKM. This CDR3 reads CASSLELGGVNEQFF. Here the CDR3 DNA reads TGTGCCAGCAGTCTAGAGTTGGGGGGAGTCAATGAGCAGTTCTTC.

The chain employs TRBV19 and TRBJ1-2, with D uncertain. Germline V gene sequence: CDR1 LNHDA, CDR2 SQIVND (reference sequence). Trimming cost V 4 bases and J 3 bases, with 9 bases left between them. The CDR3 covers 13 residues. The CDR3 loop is CASSTPSDYGYTF. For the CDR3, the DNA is TGTGCCAGTAGTACTCCTTCCGACTATGGCTACACCTTC.